The clone carrying this T cell receptor (beta chain) has a handful of counts. This sample is drawn from a study of blood T cell repertoires in COVID-19. Method: immunoSEQ multiplex PCR; TCRdb's copy keeps in-frame clones and lacks some. The table has under 200,000 clones, about 85% seen once. This CDR3 is built from 18 residues. This chain uses TRBV21-1 with TRBJ2-5; the listed D gene, TRBD2, was not tested against the DNA. TRBV21-1 is a known pseudogene. The sequencing sample was made of PBMCs or T cells enriched from blood (not recorded which). This clonotype was obtained from a woman aged 40 to 50 with acute COVID-19. CDR3 sequence: CASSKEEVGLAGDETQYF. The CDR3 DNA is TGTGCCAGCAGCAAAGAGGAGGTGGGACTAGCGGGAGATGAGACCCAGTACTTC.